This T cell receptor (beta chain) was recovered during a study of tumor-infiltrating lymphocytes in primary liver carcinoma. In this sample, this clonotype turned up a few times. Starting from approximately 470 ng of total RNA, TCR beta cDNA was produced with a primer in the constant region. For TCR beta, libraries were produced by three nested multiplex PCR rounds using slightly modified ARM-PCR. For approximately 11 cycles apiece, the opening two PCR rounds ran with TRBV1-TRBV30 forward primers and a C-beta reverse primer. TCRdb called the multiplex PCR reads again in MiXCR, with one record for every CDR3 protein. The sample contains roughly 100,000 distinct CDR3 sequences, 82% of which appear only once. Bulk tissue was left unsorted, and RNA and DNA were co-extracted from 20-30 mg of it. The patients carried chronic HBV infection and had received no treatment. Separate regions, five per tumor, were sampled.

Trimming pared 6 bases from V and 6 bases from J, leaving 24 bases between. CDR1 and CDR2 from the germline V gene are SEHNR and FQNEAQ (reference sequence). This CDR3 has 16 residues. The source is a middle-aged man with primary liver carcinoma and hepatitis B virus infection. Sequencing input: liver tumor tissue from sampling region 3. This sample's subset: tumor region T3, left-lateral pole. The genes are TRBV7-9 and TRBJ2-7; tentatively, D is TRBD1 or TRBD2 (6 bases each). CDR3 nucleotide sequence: TGTGCCAGCAGTCCACCCGGGGGCATAGAAGGAGGCGAGCAGTACTTC. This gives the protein CASSPPGGIEGGEQYF.